This T cell receptor (beta chain) appears in the sequencing data of a study of control samples from healthy donors and cancer patients. TCRdb keeps only in-frame clones here, not all; method: immunoSEQ multiplex PCR. This table has 100,000 to 150,000 clones, about nine tenths appearing once. V lost 0 bases and J lost 7, with 10 bases in between. Germline V gives CDR1 SGHTS, CDR2 YDEGEE. CDR3 length: 14 residues. The sequencing sample was made of blood. This chain joins TRBV5-8 and TRBJ1-4, with D maybe TRBD1 (6 bases). The clonotype originates from a man aged 18 to 30 in good health. CDR3 sequence (DNA): TGTGCCAGCAGCTTGGCAGGGGCGGGTGAAAAACTGTTTTTT. Its translation: CASSLAGAGEKLFF.